Sequencing of this TCR beta chain was carried out in a study of T-cell reconstitution after alpha-beta-depleted transplantation in children. General study points: T-cell numbers and diversity, one year after transplant, stemmed largely from T cells that were newly produced. Surviving recipient T cells and thymic progenitors accounted for the high day-60 TCRbeta diversity observed in some patients. Several hundred graft clones that had expanded were reportedly the source of alpha-beta T cells about two months after transplant.

For this clonotype: The antigen remains unidentified.

Preparing the TCRbeta library involved the use of unique molecular identifiers. TCRdb reprocessed the PCR reads via MiXCR and lists one record per CDR3 protein. Among roughly 420,000 distinct CDR3 sequences listed, under 20% were seen once. The V gene's germline CDR1 is LGHNA and CDR2 YNFKEQ. This CDR3 has 15 residues. The V gene end was trimmed by 4 bases and the J gene end by 9 bases; junction bases not matched to a gene: 8. This TCR was recovered from a boy younger than two who had a stem cell transplant for Wiskott-Aldrich syndrome, so the T cells may come from the graft donor. The J gene is TRBJ2-7, the V gene TRBV4-2, with 14 bases fitting TRBD2. The input for sequencing was PBMCs, mostly from graft donor cells, taken 360 days after TCRalphabeta/CD19-depleted stem cell transplant. The CDR3 DNA reads as TGTGCCAGCAGCCCTTCGCCGGGACTAGCGGGGGCGCAGTACTTC. It specifies CASSPSPGLAGAQYF.